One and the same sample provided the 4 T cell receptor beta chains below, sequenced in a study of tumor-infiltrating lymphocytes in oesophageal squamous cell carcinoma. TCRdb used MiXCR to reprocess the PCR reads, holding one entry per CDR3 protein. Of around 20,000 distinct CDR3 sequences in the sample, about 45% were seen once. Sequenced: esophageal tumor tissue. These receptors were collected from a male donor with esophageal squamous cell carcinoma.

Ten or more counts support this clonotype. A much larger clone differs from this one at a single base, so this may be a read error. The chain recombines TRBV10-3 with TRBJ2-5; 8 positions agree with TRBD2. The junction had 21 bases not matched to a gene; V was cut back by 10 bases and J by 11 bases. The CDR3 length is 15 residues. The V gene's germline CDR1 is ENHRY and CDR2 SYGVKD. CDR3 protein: CATSSGSGSSNEQYF. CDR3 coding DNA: TGTGCCACCTCTTCGGGGAGCGGGAGTTCCAATGAGCAGTACTTC.

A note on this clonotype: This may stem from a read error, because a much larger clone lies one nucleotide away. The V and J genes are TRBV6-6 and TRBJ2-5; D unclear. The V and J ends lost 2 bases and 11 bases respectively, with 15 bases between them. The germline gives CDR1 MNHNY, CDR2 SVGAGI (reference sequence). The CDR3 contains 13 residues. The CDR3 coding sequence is TGTGCCAGCAGTTACAGGGTCGACAATGAGCAGTACTTC. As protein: CASSYRVDNEQYF.

The CDR3 DNA sequence: TGTGCCAGCAGTTTAGCCTGGGTGGAGGACGAGCAGTACTTC. This encodes CASSLAWVEDEQYF. The V and J genes are TRBV12-3 or TRBV12-4 and TRBJ2-7; TRBD2 might be the D (5 bases). The length of the CDR3 is 14 residues. V dropped 0 bases and J dropped 5 bases, with 11 bases sitting between them.

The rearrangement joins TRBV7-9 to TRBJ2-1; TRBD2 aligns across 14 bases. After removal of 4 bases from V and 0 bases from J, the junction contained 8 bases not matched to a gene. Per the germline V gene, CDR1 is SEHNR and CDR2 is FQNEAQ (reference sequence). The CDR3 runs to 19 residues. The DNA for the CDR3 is TGTGCCAGCAGCTCCTGGACTAGCGGGAGGCCGAGCTCCTACAATGAGCAGTTCTTC. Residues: CASSSWTSGRPSSYNEQFF.